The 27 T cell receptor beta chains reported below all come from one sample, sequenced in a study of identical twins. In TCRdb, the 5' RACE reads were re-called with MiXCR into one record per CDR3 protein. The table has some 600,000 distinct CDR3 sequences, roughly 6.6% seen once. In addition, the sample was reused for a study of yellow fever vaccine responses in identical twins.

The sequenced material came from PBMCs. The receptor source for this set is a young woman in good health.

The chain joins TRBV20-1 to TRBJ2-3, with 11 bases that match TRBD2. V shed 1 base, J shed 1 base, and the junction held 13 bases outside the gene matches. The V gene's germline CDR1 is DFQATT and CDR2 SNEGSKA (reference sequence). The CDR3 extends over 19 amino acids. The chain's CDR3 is CSARAWFSGRAEGTDTQYF. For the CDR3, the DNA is TGCAGTGCTAGAGCGTGGTTTAGCGGGAGGGCCGAGGGCACAGATACGCAGTATTTT.

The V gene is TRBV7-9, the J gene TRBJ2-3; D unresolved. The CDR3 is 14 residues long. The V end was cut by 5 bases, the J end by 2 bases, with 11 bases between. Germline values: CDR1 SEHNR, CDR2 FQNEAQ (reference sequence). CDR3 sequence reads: CASSPGSYTDTQYF. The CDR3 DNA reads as TGTGCCAGCAGCCCCGGGTCGTACACAGATACGCAGTATTTT.

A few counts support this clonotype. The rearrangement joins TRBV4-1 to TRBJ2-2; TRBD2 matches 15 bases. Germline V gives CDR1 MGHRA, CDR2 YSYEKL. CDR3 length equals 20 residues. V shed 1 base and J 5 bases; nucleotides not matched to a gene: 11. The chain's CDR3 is CASSQALGLAGGPGTGELFF. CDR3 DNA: TGCGCCAGCAGCCAAGCCCTTGGACTAGCGGGAGGGCCGGGGACCGGGGAGCTGTTTTTT.

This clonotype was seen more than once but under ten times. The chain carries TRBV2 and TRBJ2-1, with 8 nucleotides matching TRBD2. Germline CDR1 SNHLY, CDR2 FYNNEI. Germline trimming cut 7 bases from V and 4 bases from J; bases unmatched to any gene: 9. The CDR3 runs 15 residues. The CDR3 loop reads CASIRGASGYNEQFF. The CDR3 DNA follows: TGTGCCAGCATTAGGGGAGCTAGCGGGTACAATGAGCAGTTCTTC.

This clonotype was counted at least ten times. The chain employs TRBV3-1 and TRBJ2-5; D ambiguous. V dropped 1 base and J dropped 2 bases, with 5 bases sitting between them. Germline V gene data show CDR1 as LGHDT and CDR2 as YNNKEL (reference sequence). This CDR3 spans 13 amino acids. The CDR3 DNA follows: TGTGCCAGCAGCCAAGGGCGGCAAGAGACCCAGTACTTC. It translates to CASSQGRQETQYF.

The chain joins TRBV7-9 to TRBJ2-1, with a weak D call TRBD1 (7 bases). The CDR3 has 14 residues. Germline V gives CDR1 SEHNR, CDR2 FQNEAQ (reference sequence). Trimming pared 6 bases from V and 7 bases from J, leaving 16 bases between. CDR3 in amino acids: CASRPGGPGNEQFF. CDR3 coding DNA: TGTGCCAGCAGGCCAGGGGGGCCGGGGAATGAGCAGTTCTTC.

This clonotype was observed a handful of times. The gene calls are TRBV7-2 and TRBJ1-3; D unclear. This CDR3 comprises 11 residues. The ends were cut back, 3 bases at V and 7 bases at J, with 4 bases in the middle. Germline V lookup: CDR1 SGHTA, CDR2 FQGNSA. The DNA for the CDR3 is TGTGCCAGCAGCTTCTTGAACACCATATATTTT. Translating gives CASSFLNTIYF.

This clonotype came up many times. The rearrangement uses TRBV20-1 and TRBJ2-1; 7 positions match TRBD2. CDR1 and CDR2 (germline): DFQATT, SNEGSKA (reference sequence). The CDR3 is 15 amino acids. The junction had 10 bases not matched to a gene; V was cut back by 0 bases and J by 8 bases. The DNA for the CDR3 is TGCAGTGCTAGAGATCGGGGGGAGGGGTTGGATGAGCAGTTCTTC. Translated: CSARDRGEGLDEQFF.

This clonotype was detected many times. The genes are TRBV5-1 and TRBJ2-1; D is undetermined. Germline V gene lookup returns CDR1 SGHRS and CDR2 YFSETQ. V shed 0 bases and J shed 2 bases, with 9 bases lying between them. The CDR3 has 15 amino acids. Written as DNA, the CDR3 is TGCGCCAGCAGCTTGGATGGGTCGCCCTACAATGAGCAGTTCTTC. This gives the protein CASSLDGSPYNEQFF.

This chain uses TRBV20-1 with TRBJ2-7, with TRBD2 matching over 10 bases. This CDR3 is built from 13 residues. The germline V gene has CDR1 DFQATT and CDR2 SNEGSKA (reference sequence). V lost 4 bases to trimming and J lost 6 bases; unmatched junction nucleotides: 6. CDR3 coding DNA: TGCAGTGCTACGCTAGCGGGAGTCGGCGAGCAGTACTTC. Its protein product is CSATLAGVGEQYF.

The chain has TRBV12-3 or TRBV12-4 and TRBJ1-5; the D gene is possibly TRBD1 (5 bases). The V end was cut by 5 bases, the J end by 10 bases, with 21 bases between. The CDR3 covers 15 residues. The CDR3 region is CASSGPGGLLRPQHF. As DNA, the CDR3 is TGTGCCAGCAGTGGCCCCGGGGGTCTTCTTCGTCCCCAGCATTTT.

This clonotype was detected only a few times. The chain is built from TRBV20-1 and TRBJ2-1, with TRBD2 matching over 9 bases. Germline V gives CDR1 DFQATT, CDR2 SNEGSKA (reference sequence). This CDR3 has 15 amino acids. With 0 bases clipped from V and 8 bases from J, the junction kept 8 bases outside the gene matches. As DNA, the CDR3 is TGCAGTGCTAGAGATACAGCGGGGGGAGTAGATGAGCAGTTCTTC. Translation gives CSARDTAGGVDEQFF.

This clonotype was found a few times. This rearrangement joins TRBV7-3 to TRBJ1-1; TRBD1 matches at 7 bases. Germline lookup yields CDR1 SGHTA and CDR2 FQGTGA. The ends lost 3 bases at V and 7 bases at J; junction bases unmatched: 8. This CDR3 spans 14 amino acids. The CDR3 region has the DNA TGTGCCAGCAGCTTCACCGGACAGGTCAGTGAAGCTTTCTTT. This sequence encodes CASSFTGQVSEAFF.

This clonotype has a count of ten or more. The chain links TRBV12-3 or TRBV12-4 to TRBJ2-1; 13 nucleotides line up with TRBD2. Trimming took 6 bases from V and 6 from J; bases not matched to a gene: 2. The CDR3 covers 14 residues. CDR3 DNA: TGTGCCAGCAGAGGGACTAGCGGGGCCAATGAGCAGTTCTTC. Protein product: CASRGTSGANEQFF.

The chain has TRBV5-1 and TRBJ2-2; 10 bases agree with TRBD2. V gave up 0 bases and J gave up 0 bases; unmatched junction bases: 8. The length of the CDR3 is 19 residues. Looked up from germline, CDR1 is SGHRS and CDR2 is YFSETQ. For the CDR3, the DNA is TGCGCCAGCAGCTTGGGGGCTAGCGGGGGCGTCGCGAACACCGGGGAGCTGTTTTTT. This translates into CASSLGASGGVANTGELFF. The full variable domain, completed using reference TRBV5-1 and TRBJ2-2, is KAGVTQTPRYLIKTRGQQVTLSCSPISGHRSVSWYQQTPGQGLQFLFEYFSETQRNKGNFPGRFSGRQFSNSRSEMNVSTLELGDSALYLCASSLGASGGVANTGELFFGEGSRLTVL.

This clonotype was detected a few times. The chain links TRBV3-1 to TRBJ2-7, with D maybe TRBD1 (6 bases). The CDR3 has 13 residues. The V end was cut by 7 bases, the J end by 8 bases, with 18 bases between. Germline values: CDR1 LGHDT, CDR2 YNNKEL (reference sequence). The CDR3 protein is CASKQIPGHKQYV. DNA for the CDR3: TGTGCCAGCAAGCAAATCCCGGGACACAAGCAGTACGTC.

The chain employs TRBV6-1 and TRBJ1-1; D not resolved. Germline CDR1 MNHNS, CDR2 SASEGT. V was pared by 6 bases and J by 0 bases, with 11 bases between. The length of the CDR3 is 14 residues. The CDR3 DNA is TGTGCCAGCAGGCCTACAAAGATGAACACTGAAGCTTTCTTT. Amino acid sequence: CASRPTKMNTEAFF.

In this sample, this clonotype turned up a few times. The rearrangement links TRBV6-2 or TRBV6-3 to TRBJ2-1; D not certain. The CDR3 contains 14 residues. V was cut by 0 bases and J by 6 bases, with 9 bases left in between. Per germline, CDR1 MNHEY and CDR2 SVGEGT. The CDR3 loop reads CASSYSTSFNEQFF. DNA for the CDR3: TGTGCCAGCAGTTACTCGACATCTTTCAATGAGCAGTTCTTC.

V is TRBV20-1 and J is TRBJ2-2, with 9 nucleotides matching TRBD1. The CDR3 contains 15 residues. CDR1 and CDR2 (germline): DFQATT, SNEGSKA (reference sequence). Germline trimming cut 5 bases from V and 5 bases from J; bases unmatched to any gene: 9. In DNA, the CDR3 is TGCAGTGCTTCGCCGGGACAGGGAGGAACCGGGGAGCTGTTTTTT. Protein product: CSASPGQGGTGELFF.

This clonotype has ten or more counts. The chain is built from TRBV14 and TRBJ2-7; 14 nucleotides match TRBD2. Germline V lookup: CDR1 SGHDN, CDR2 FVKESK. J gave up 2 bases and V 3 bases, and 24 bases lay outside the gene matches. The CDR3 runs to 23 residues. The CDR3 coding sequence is TGTGCCAGCAGCCAGTTGGTGGCAGGAGGAGGACTAGCGGGAGGTCCCGGGACCTACGAGCAGTACTTC. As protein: CASSQLVAGGGLAGGPGTYEQYF. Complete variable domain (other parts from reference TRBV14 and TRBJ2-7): EAGVTQFPSHSVIEKGQTVTLRCDPISGHDNLYWYRRVMGKEIKFLLHFVKESKQDESGMPNNRFLAERTGGTYSTLKVQPAELEDSGVYFCASSQLVAGGGLAGGPGTYEQYFGPGTRLTVT.

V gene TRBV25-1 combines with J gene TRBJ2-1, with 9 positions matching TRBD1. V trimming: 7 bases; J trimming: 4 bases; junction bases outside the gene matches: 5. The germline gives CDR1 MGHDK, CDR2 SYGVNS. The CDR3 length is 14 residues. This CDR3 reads CASIQTGGYNEQFF. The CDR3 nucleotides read TGTGCCAGCATTCAGACAGGGGGGTACAATGAGCAGTTCTTC.

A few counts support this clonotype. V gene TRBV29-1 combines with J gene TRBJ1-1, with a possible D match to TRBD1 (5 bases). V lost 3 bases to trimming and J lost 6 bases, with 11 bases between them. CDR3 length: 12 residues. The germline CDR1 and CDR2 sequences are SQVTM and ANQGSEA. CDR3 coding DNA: TGCAGCGTTGAGGGGCTTGGGCCTGAAGCTTTCTTT. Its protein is CSVEGLGPEAFF.

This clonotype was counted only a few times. CDR3 bases: TGTGCCAGCAGCCAAGGCCTGAGGGGGATCGATTATGGCTACACCTTC. Translation gives CASSQGLRGIDYGYTF. This rearrangement joins TRBV3-1 to TRBJ1-2; D is perhaps TRBD1 (6 bases). The ends were cut back, 1 base at V and 5 bases at J, with 17 bases in the middle. The CDR3 spans 16 residues. Germline V gives CDR1 LGHDT, CDR2 YNNKEL (reference sequence).

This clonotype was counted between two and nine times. Written as DNA, the CDR3 is TGCGCCAGCAGCCAAGCGGGACAGGGATTCTCCTACGAGCAGTACTTC. Encoded protein: CASSQAGQGFSYEQYF. V gene TRBV4-1 combines with J gene TRBJ2-7; the match to TRBD1 covers 9 bases. This CDR3 is 16 amino acids long. From germline, CDR1 is MGHRA and CDR2 YSYEKL. The J segment lost 0 bases and the V segment lost 1 base, leaving 4 bases of the junction unmatched.

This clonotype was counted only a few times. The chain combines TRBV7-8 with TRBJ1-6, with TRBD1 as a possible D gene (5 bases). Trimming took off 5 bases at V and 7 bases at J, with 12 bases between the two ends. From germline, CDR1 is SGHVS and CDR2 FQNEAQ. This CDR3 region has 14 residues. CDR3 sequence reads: CASSPRDGNSPLHF. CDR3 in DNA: TGTGCCAGCAGCCCCCGGGACGGGAATTCACCCCTCCACTTT.

This chain's CDR3 is CASSQLGTDYEQYF. In DNA, the CDR3 is TGTGCCAGCAGCCAACTCGGGACAGACTACGAGCAGTACTTC. V and J are TRBV14 and TRBJ2-7; TRBD1 matches at 7 bases. Losses at the gene ends were 2 bases for V and 3 bases for J; bases not matched to a gene: 4. Germline assignment: CDR1 SGHDN and CDR2 FVKESK. CDR3 length equals 14 residues.

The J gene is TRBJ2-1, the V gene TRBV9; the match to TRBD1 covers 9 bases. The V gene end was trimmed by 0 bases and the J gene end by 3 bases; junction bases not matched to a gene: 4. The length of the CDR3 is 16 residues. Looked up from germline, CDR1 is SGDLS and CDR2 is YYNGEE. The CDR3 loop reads CASSVERQGVYNEQFF. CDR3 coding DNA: TGTGCCAGCAGCGTAGAGAGACAGGGGGTCTACAATGAGCAGTTCTTC.